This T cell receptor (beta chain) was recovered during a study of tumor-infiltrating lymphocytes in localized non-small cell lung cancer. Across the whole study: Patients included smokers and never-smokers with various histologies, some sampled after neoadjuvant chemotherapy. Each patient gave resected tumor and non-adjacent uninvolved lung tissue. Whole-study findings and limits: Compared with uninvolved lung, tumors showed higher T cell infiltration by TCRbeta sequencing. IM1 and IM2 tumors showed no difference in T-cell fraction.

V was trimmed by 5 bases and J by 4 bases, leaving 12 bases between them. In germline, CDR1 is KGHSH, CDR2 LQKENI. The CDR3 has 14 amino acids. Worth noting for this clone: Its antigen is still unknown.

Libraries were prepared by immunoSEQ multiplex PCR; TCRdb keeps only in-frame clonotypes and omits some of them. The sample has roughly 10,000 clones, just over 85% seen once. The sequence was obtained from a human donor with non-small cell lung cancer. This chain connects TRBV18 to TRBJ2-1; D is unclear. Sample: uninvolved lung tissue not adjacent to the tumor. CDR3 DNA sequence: TGTGCCAGCTCAACCCAGACTGGGTACAATGAGCAGTTCTTC. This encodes CASSTQTGYNEQFF.